The next 12 T cell receptor beta chains were all read from a single sample in a study of tumor-infiltrating lymphocytes in primary liver carcinoma. It was from about 20-30 mg of unsorted bulk tissue that RNA and DNA were co-extracted. TCR beta cDNA was prepared out of 450 to 500 ng total RNA by means of a constant-region primer. Modified slightly, ARM-PCR produced TCR beta libraries over three nested multiplex PCR rounds. Both of the initial two PCR rounds ran for roughly 11 cycles and employed TRBV1-TRBV30 forward primers alongside a C-beta reverse primer. In TCRdb, the multiplex PCR reads were re-called with MiXCR into one record per CDR3 protein. In the table there are under 150,000 distinct CDR3 sequences, around 70% of which are singletons. What was sequenced was tumor-adjacent normal liver tissue. The receptors derive from a woman aged 60-75 years with primary liver carcinoma and hepatitis B virus infection.

Note on this clonotype: Given the absence of the conserved phenylalanine or tryptophan at the CDR3 end, a read error is likely. The limits of the CDR3 on the DNA are not certain, so only TCRdb's listed CDR3 is given. The chain has TRBV6-1 and TRBJ1-3; the tabulated D call, TRBD1, remains unverified against the DNA. Both ends counted, the CDR3 spans 14 residues. Germline assignment: CDR1 MNHNS and CDR2 SASEGT. The CDR3 is CASSPGQGMNTTYS.

Comment on this clonotype: No conserved phenylalanine or tryptophan is present at the end of the CDR3, so a read error is the likely explanation. The V call is TRBV29-1, the J call TRBJ2-2, with D possibly TRBD1 on 5 matching bases. Germline CDR1 reads SQVTM; CDR2 reads ANQGSEA. The CDR3 is made up of 14 amino acids. With 7 bases removed from V and 2 bases from J, the gap between germline ends came to 14 bases. In nucleotides, the CDR3 is TGCAGCGCCTGGGGCTGGAGAAACACCGGGGAGCTGTTTCTT. Its protein is CSAWGWRNTGELFL.

This chain's CDR3 is CASSSTWNGDTQYF. The CDR3 DNA reads as TGTGCCAGCAGCTCGACATGGAACGGTGATACGCAGTATTTT. This chain uses TRBV6-5 with TRBJ2-3; D gene uncertain. CDR3 length: 14 amino acids. Trimming left V 6 bases short and J 6 bases short, with 16 bases between. Germline loops: CDR1 MNHEY, CDR2 SVGAGI.

As regards this clonotype: The conserved final phenylalanine or tryptophan is absent from the CDR3, which likely points to a read error. The chain recombines TRBV6-5 with TRBJ2-1, with D unresolved. This CDR3 comprises 12 residues. Trimming cost V 7 bases and J 6 bases, with 10 bases left between them. The V gene's germline CDR1 is MNHEY and CDR2 SVGAGI. CDR3 loop: CASTLQPNEQFS. In DNA, the CDR3 is TGTGCCAGCACCCTACAGCCCAATGAGCAGTTCTCC.

Turning to this clonotype: At one boundary the junction diverges from the germline segment, which might be a read error. This chain joins TRBV12-3 or TRBV12-4 and TRBJ2-5; D might be TRBD1 or TRBD2, each matching 5 bases. The CDR3 is 15 amino acids. The CDR3 sequence is CASSFRRGFQGTQYF. DNA for the CDR3: TGTGCCAGCAGTTTCCGACGGGGCTTCCAAGGGACCCAGTACTTC.

As for this clonotype: A much larger clone lies one base from this, so it may be a read error. The rearrangement joins TRBV28 to TRBJ1-2; D unresolved. Germline CDR1 reads MDHEN; CDR2 reads SYDVKM. Trimming removed 3 bases from V and 4 bases from J, with 12 bases in between. The CDR3 runs to 14 residues. The CDR3 nucleotides are TGTGCCAGCAGTTTCGGACTAGATAGCTATGGCTACACCTTC. This sequence encodes CASSFGLDSYGYTF.

As concerns this clonotype: At one end, the junction sequence differs from germline, possibly due to a read error. V gene TRBV4-1 combines with J gene TRBJ1-5, with 9 nucleotides matching TRBD1. The CDR3 has 16 amino acids. Germline CDR1 MGHRA, CDR2 YSYEKL. Written as DNA, the CDR3 is TGCGCCAGCAGCTCTCGGACAGGGGATAGCAATCAGTCCCAGCATTTT. It is translated as CASSSRTGDSNQSQHF.

The sample holds one count of this clonotype. A junction boundary mismatches the germline segment, possibly from a read error. The chain has TRBV7-8 and TRBJ2-3; D not certain. The CDR3 consists of 16 residues. Germline loops: CDR1 SGHVS, CDR2 FQNEAQ. This CDR3 is CASSLEASWSTDTLYF. CDR3 coding DNA: TGTGCCAGCAGCTTAGAGGCGAGTTGGTCCACAGATACGCTGTATTTT.

V and J are TRBV2 and TRBJ2-3, with D possibly TRBD2 on 7 matching bases. Trimming took off 6 bases at V and 3 bases at J, with 16 bases between the two ends. From germline, CDR1 is SNHLY and CDR2 FYNNEI. The CDR3 runs to 15 residues. This chain's CDR3 is CASSAWGRGTDTQYF. The CDR3 DNA follows: TGTGCCAGCAGCGCCTGGGGGAGGGGGACAGATACGCAGTATTTT.

This chain links TRBV7-8 with TRBJ2-7, with D possibly being TRBD1 (5 bases). The CDR3 loop spans 14 amino acids. Trimming left V 3 bases short and J 7 bases short, with 16 bases between. Germline CDR1 SGHVS, CDR2 FQNEAQ. CDR3 bases: TGTGCCAGCAGCTTGCGGACATATGACGGGGAGCAGTACTTC. Amino acid sequence: CASSLRTYDGEQYF.

Comment on this clonotype: The conserved final phenylalanine or tryptophan is absent from the CDR3, which likely points to a read error. The V call is TRBV14, the J call TRBJ2-4; D perhaps matches TRBD2 (5 bases). This CDR3 region has 13 residues. Germline CDR1 is SGHDN and CDR2 is FVKESK. Here the CDR3 DNA reads TGTGCCGGCAGCCAAACAGCTAAGGACTTTCAGTACCTC. Translated: CAGSQTAKDFQYL.

CDR3 sequence reads: CASSHPARGNTEAFF. CDR3 nucleotide sequence: TGTGCCAGCAGTCACCCGGCCAGGGGTAACACTGAAGCTTTCTTT. This chain uses TRBV12-3 or TRBV12-4 with TRBJ1-1, with D perhaps matching TRBD1 (6 bases). V lost 5 bases and J lost 2, with 15 bases in between. The CDR3 is 15 residues long.